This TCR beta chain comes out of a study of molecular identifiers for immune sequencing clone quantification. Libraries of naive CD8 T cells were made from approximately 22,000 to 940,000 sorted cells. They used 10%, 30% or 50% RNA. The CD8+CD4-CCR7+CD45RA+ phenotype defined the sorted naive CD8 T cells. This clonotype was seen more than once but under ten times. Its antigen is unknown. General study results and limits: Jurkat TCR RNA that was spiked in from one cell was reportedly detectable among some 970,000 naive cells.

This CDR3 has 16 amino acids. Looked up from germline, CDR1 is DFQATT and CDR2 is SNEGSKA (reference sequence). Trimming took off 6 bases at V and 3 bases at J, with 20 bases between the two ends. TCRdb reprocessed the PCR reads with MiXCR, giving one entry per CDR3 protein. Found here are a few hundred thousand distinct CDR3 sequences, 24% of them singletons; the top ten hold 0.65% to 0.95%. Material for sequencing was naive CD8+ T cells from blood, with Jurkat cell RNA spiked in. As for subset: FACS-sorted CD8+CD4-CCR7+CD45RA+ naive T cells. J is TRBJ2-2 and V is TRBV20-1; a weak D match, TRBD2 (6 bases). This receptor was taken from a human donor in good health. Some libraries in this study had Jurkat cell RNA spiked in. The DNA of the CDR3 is TGCAGTGCCGCAGAGACGGGGGTGTGGGACACCGGGGAGCTGTTTTTT. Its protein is CSAAETGVWDTGELFF.